The 32 T cell receptor beta chains below were found in one sample sequenced in a study of beta chain features in type 1 diabetes. Points from the study as a whole: Type 1 diabetes patients showed a moderate but significant shortening of TCRB CDR3s in all four CD4+ subsets.

Their antigens remain unidentified. Expressed TCRB transcripts were sequenced because the entire RNA isolate underwent reverse transcription. TCRdb keeps only in-frame clones here, not all; method: immunoSEQ multiplex PCR. Among roughly 100,000 clones listed, under 30% were seen once. What was sequenced was central memory CD4+ T cells from blood. The source is a woman in her late teens or twenties with type 1 diabetes.

This clone turned up a few times. CDR3 region: CASSRMTGLRDTQYF. The CDR3 DNA is TGTGCCAGCAGCCGGATGACAGGGTTGAGGGATACGCAGTATTTT. J is TRBJ2-3 and V is TRBV5-4, with 7 bases that match TRBD1. Germline-derived CDR1 and CDR2 are SGHNT and YYREEE (reference sequence). This CDR3 is built from 15 residues. The V and J ends lost 4 bases and 6 bases, in that order; junction bases with no gene match: 11.

The chain employs TRBV9 and TRBJ2-1; 10 bases align to TRBD2. The CDR3 has 18 residues. The trim removed 0 bases at V and 4 bases at J, leaving 10 bases unmatched. The germline V gene encodes CDR1 SGDLS and CDR2 YYNGEE. The CDR3 bases are TGTGCCAGCAGCGTAGGGGTTAGCGGGAGGCAGGGATACAATGAGCAGTTCTTC. It codes for CASSVGVSGRQGYNEQFF.

This clone was counted a few times. J is TRBJ2-1 and V is TRBV5-1; the match to TRBD2 covers 8 bases. CDR1 and CDR2 from the germline V gene are SGHRS and YFSETQ. V lost 0 bases, J lost 11 bases, and 4 bases stayed unmatched. The CDR3 extends over 13 amino acids. The CDR3 protein is CASSLEGSGKQFF. Written as DNA, the CDR3 is TGCGCCAGCAGCTTGGAGGGTAGCGGGAAGCAGTTCTTC.

Written as DNA, the CDR3 is TGCGCCAGCAGCTTGGCCCCAGGGGAAGGCTACGAGCAGTACTTC. Its translation: CASSLAPGEGYEQYF. This sequence joins TRBV5-1 and TRBJ2-7, with D maybe TRBD1 (6 bases). The V end lost 0 bases, the J end lost 3 bases, and 13 bases lay between the germline ends. This CDR3 has 15 residues. CDR1 is SGHRS, CDR2 YFSETQ, per germline.

The chain uses TRBV29-1 and TRBJ1-2; D not certain. The CDR3 extends over 11 amino acids. Germline V gene data show CDR1 as SQVTM and CDR2 as ANQGSEA. CDR3: CRGTSGYGYTF. The CDR3 DNA reads TGCAGGGGCACCTCTGGCTATGGCTACACCTTC.

This sequence joins TRBV15 and TRBJ2-2; TRBD2 agrees at 10 bases. Germline lookup yields CDR1 LNHNV and CDR2 YYDKDF (reference sequence). The junction had 7 bases not matched to a gene; V was cut back by 0 bases and J by 3 bases. CDR3 length: 18 residues. The CDR3 coding sequence is TGTGCCACCAGCAGAGATCCTAGCGGGAGATTGGACACCGGGGAGCTGTTTTTT. It is translated as CATSRDPSGRLDTGELFF.

The V and J genes are TRBV7-3 and TRBJ2-3; D gene ambiguous. Germline assignment: CDR1 SGHTA and CDR2 FQGTGA. V was trimmed by 5 bases and J by 3 bases, leaving 9 bases between them. The CDR3 extends over 13 amino acids. Written as DNA, the CDR3 is TGTGCCAGCAGCCAAGAGAAGACAGATACGCAGTATTTT. Its protein is CASSQEKTDTQYF.

The chain uses TRBV7-2 and TRBJ1-2; 7 nucleotides match TRBD1. CDR3 length equals 14 residues. With V trimmed by 5 bases and J by 8 bases, 11 bases remained unmatched. The germline gives CDR1 SGHTA, CDR2 FQGNSA. The CDR3 DNA reads TGTGCCAGCAGCAGAGGACAGGCCCCAGGGGGCTACACCTTC. Translation: CASSRGQAPGGYTF.

The sample holds a few counts of this clone. The chain recombines TRBV19 with TRBJ2-3; tentative D call: TRBD1 (6 bases). This CDR3 has 15 amino acids. V was shortened by 4 bases and J by 2 bases, with 13 bases between the two germline ends. Germline-derived CDR1 and CDR2 are LNHDA and SQIVND (reference sequence). The CDR3 DNA reads as TGTGCCAGTAGTAGAACAGGGACGTTCACAGATACGCAGTATTTT. As protein: CASSRTGTFTDTQYF.

This clone was seen only a few times. The V call is TRBV7-3, the J call TRBJ1-1; 9 nucleotides agree with TRBD1. In germline, CDR1 is SGHTA, CDR2 FQGTGA. CDR3 length: 15 residues. Germline trimming cut 5 bases from V and 1 base from J; bases unmatched to any gene: 5. The CDR3 loop is CASSPGQGKNTEAFF. Written as DNA, the CDR3 is TGTGCCAGCAGCCCAGGACAGGGGAAGAACACTGAAGCTTTCTTT.

This clone has just a few counts. The rearrangement joins TRBV5-4 to TRBJ2-2; 9 positions match TRBD2. After removal of 0 bases from V and 9 bases from J, the junction contained 9 bases not matched to a gene. The CDR3 extends over 16 amino acids. Germline CDR1 is SGHNT and CDR2 is YYREEE (reference sequence). Here the CDR3 reads CASSLGRGLAIRELFF. The DNA of the CDR3 is TGTGCCAGCAGCTTGGGCAGGGGACTAGCAATCCGGGAGCTGTTTTTT.

The sample holds a few counts of this clone. The genes are TRBV30 and TRBJ2-7; a possible D gene is TRBD2 (6 bases). Trimming took 4 bases from V and 5 from J, leaving 21 bases between them. The germline CDR1 and CDR2 sequences are GTSNPN and SVGIG (reference sequence). The CDR3 loop spans 15 amino acids. CDR3 amino acids: CAWTLGGASPHEQYF. The CDR3 region has the DNA TGTGCCTGGACCCTTGGAGGGGCGAGCCCCCACGAGCAGTACTTC.

In this sample, this clone turned up a few times. J is TRBJ1-4 and V is TRBV2; 7 bases are a match to TRBD1. Germline CDR1 is SNHLY and CDR2 is FYNNEI. V shed 7 bases and J 7 bases; nucleotides not matched to a gene: 6. The CDR3 has 13 amino acids. DNA of the CDR3: TGTGCCAGCATGGGACAGAAGGGTGAAAAACTGTTTTTT. Residues: CASMGQKGEKLFF. Variable domain in full (rest from reference TRBV2 and TRBJ1-4): EPEVTQTPSHQVTQMGQEVILRCVPISNHLYFYWYRQILGQKVEFLVSFYNNEISEKSEIFDDQFSVERPDGSNFTLKIRSTKLEDSAMYFCASMGQKGEKLFFGSGTQLSVL.

The chain has TRBV7-2 and TRBJ2-2; 11 bases are shared with TRBD1. Germline-derived CDR1 and CDR2 are SGHTA and FQGNSA. Trimming at V came to 6 bases and at J to 6 bases, leaving 9 bases not matched to a gene. The CDR3 extends over 16 amino acids. The DNA for the CDR3 is TGTGCCAGCAGGATAGGGGGACAGGGGGTTGCCGGGGAGCTGTTTTTT. This sequence encodes CASRIGGQGVAGELFF. Complete variable domain (other parts from reference TRBV7-2 and TRBJ2-2): GAGVSQSPSNKVTEKGKDVELRCDPISGHTALYWYRQSLGQGLEFLIYFQGNSAPDKSGLPSDRFSAERTGGSVSTLTIQRTQQEDSAVYLCASRIGGQGVAGELFFGEGSRLTVL.

The J gene is TRBJ1-3, the V gene TRBV30; tentative D call: TRBD1 (6 bases). Looked up from germline, CDR1 is GTSNPN and CDR2 is SVGIG (reference sequence). Trimming cost V 3 bases and J 0 bases, with 15 bases left between them. The CDR3 loop spans 16 amino acids. The CDR3 loop is CAWSLLDRSSGNTIYF. In nucleotides, the CDR3 is TGTGCCTGGAGCCTCTTAGACAGGAGCTCTGGAAACACCATATATTTT.

V is TRBV6-1 and J is TRBJ2-1; TRBD2 might be the D (5 bases). This CDR3 contains 14 residues. V gave up 2 bases and J gave up 6 bases, with 11 bases separating them. Germline V lookup: CDR1 MNHNS, CDR2 SASEGT. The CDR3 region is CASSERASPNEQFF. CDR3 nucleotide sequence: TGTGCCAGCAGTGAACGGGCTAGCCCCAATGAGCAGTTCTTC.

This chain joins TRBV6-5 and TRBJ1-4; a possible D gene is TRBD1 (6 bases). V lost 2 bases to trimming and J lost 5 bases, with 12 bases between them. Looked up from germline, CDR1 is MNHEY and CDR2 is SVGAGI. The CDR3 has 15 residues. The CDR3 loop is CASSYGDTLNEKLFF. The CDR3, as DNA: TGTGCCAGCAGTTACGGGGACACCTTAAATGAAAAACTGTTTTTT.

The chain employs TRBV18 and TRBJ1-1; D gene ambiguous. V lost 3 bases to trimming and J lost 5 bases, with 10 bases between them. This CDR3 comprises 13 residues. Germline V gene data show CDR1 as KGHSH and CDR2 as LQKENI. The CDR3: CASSPRGETEAFF. The CDR3 region has the DNA TGTGCCAGCTCACCGCGGGGTGAAACTGAAGCTTTCTTT.

V gene TRBV18 combines with J gene TRBJ1-5, with a weak D call TRBD1 (6 bases). This CDR3 comprises 13 residues. Trimming took 4 bases from V and 2 from J, leaving 6 bases between them. Germline V CDR1 and CDR2: KGHSH, LQKENI. CDR3 loop: CASSQGGNQPQHF. CDR3 nucleotides: TGTGCCAGCTCACAGGGGGGCAATCAGCCCCAGCATTTT.

This sequence joins TRBV18 and TRBJ1-3, with D perhaps TRBD1 (6 bases). The CDR3 consists of 14 residues. The germline CDR1 and CDR2 sequences are KGHSH and LQKENI. V lost 4 bases to trimming and J lost 8 bases, with 15 bases between them. In DNA form, the CDR3 reads TGTGCCAGCTCACGAGGACAGCCATGGGACACCATATATTTT. This gives the protein CASSRGQPWDTIYF.

In the case of this clone: Other DNA sequences in this sample translate to the same CDR3. The chain couples TRBV5-6 to TRBJ2-1; 13 nucleotides match TRBD2. In germline, CDR1 is SGHDT, CDR2 YYEEEE. The V and J ends lost 1 base and 7 bases, in that order; junction bases with no gene match: 8. CDR3 length: 17 amino acids. The CDR3 loop reads CASSLYGGTSGKNEQFF. CDR3 coding DNA: TGTGCCAGCAGCTTGTACGGGGGGACTAGCGGGAAGAATGAGCAGTTCTTC.

The chain carries TRBV7-8 and TRBJ2-3; 11 bases are a match to TRBD1. Germline V gene lookup returns CDR1 SGHVS and CDR2 FQNEAQ. There are 15 residues in the CDR3. The V gene end was trimmed by 1 base and the J gene end by 6 bases; junction bases not matched to a gene: 3. The CDR3 nucleotides are TGTGCCAGCAGCTTAGGAGGGACAGGGGGGGATACGCAGTATTTT. This translates into CASSLGGTGGDTQYF.

The chain employs TRBV4-1 and TRBJ2-3; 7 bases fit TRBD1. The CDR3 covers 15 residues. J was trimmed by 0 bases and V by 2 bases; bases with no gene match: 2. CDR1 MGHRA and CDR2 YSYEKL come from the germline V gene. Here the CDR3 reads CASSQQDRSTDTQYF. The DNA for the CDR3 is TGCGCCAGCAGCCAACAGGACAGGAGCACAGATACGCAGTATTTT.

This clone was detected a few times. The chain recombines TRBV7-2 with TRBJ1-1; D gene ambiguous. The CDR3 runs 13 residues. Germline V gene data show CDR1 as SGHTA and CDR2 as FQGNSA. V was trimmed by 6 bases and J by 1 base, leaving 9 bases between them. Here the CDR3 DNA reads TGTGCCAGCAGTAAGACACCGAACACTGAAGCTTTCTTT. Translating gives CASSKTPNTEAFF.

The chain is built from TRBV28 and TRBJ2-7, with D uncertain. Per germline, CDR1 MDHEN and CDR2 SYDVKM. Trimming cost V 7 bases and J 3 bases, with 16 bases left between them. This CDR3 is built from 14 residues. The CDR3 sequence is CASKLDPKIYEQYF. CDR3 in DNA: TGTGCCAGCAAGTTAGATCCGAAGATCTACGAGCAGTACTTC. The full variable domain, in which reference TRBV28 and TRBJ2-7 provide the parts outside the CDR3, is DVKVTQSSRYLVKRTGEKVFLECVQDMDHENMFWYRQDPGLGLRLIYFSYDVKMKEKGDIPEGYSVSREKKERFSLILESASTNQTSMYLCASKLDPKIYEQYFGPGTRLTVT.

V is TRBV27 and J is TRBJ2-7, with D maybe TRBD1 (6 bases). The CDR3 extends over 15 amino acids. Germline V gene lookup returns CDR1 MNHEY and CDR2 SMNVEV (reference sequence). With 5 bases removed from V and 4 bases from J, the gap between germline ends came to 18 bases. The DNA of the CDR3 is TGTGCCAGCAGTCCTGGAACAGGGAGAAGTTACGAGCAGTACTTC. Translated: CASSPGTGRSYEQYF.

This clone turned up a few times. The V and J genes are TRBV6-1 and TRBJ2-7, with a tentative D call TRBD1 (5 bases). CDR1 is MNHNS, CDR2 SASEGT, per germline. This CDR3 has 14 residues. Trimming took 3 bases from V and 3 from J, leaving 12 bases between them. The CDR3 bases are TGTGCCAGCAGTGAGCCGACAGTACTCTACGAGCAGTACTTC. Amino acid sequence: CASSEPTVLYEQYF.

The chain combines TRBV5-5 with TRBJ2-7; 7 positions match TRBD1. V gave up 4 bases and J gave up 4 bases; unmatched junction bases: 5. The CDR3 totals 13 residues. Germline V lookup: CDR1 SGHKS, CDR2 YYEKEE (reference sequence). The CDR3 DNA sequence: TGTGCCAGCAGCCACGGGACAGCATACGAGCAGTACGTC. Translation gives CASSHGTAYEQYV.

This clone was seen a handful of times. V usage is TRBV19 and J usage is TRBJ1-5; TRBD1 might be the D (5 bases). The germline V gene encodes CDR1 LNHDA and CDR2 SQIVND (reference sequence). V lost 5 bases and J lost 7, with 15 bases in between. This CDR3 spans 14 amino acids. This CDR3 is CASSSRTNPQPQHF. CDR3 in DNA: TGTGCCAGTAGTTCCCGGACAAACCCCCAGCCCCAGCATTTT.

The CDR3 sequence is CASSFGSLGLAKRDEQFF. CDR3 nucleotides: TGTGCCAGCAGTTTTGGTAGTTTAGGACTAGCGAAAAGGGATGAGCAGTTCTTC. V gene TRBV28 combines with J gene TRBJ2-1; 9 bases agree with TRBD2. This CDR3 region has 18 residues. The J segment lost 8 bases and the V segment lost 3 bases, leaving 17 bases of the junction unmatched. Germline V gene data show CDR1 as MDHEN and CDR2 as SYDVKM.

The chain couples TRBV29-1 to TRBJ1-5; tentative D call: TRBD1 (6 bases). This CDR3 comprises 13 residues. The germline V gene has CDR1 SQVTM and CDR2 ANQGSEA. V was trimmed by 6 bases and J by 3 bases, leaving 12 bases between them. The CDR3 spells CSVMTGLNQPQHF. In nucleotides, the CDR3 is TGCAGCGTGATGACAGGCCTCAATCAGCCCCAGCATTTT.

This clone was observed a handful of times. The chain's CDR3 is CASSSRTSGYNEQFF. CDR3 DNA sequence: TGTGCCAGCAGTAGCCGGACTAGCGGCTACAATGAGCAGTTCTTC. V gene TRBV2 combines with J gene TRBJ2-1, with TRBD2 matching 10 bases. The germline V gene has CDR1 SNHLY and CDR2 FYNNEI. J was trimmed by 3 bases and V by 5 bases; bases with no gene match: 4. This CDR3 is 15 amino acids long. The whole variable domain, filled in from reference TRBV2 and TRBJ2-1, reads EPEVTQTPSHQVTQMGQEVILRCVPISNHLYFYWYRQILGQKVEFLVSFYNNEISEKSEIFDDQFSVERPDGSNFTLKIRSTKLEDSAMYFCASSSRTSGYNEQFFGPGTRLTVL.